One sample yielded the 6 T cell receptor beta chains listed below, sequenced in a study of metastatic and nonmetastatic thyroid tumors. All patients were treatment-naive before thyroid surgery. TCRdb reprocessed the PCR reads using MiXCR. The data contain some 35,000 clones, around 30% of them seen just once; the ten biggest clones take up approximately 10%. Sequencing was done on a sample of blood. Receptors originate from a male donor with papillary thyroid cancer or a benign thyroid nodule (not recorded which). Some clones in this sample may be carry-over from other donors' samples.

This chain connects TRBV20-1 to TRBJ1-5; 7 nucleotides match TRBD1. The CDR3 is made up of 12 amino acids. Trimming at V came to 8 bases and at J to 10 bases, leaving 11 bases not matched to a gene. Looked up from germline, CDR1 is DFQATT and CDR2 is SNEGSKA (reference sequence). In nucleotides, the CDR3 is TGCAGTACCGCGACAGGGTCGGATCCCCAGCATTTT. This codes for CSTATGSDPQHF.

In its sample, this clone was seen a few times. Other nucleotide sequences in the sample specify the same CDR3. The chain uses TRBV7-9 and TRBJ1-1; D is ambiguous. CDR1 is SEHNR and CDR2 is FQNEAQ in the germline V gene (reference sequence). V was cut by 4 bases and J by 4 bases, with 4 bases left in between. The CDR3 runs to 11 residues. Here the CDR3 DNA reads TGTGCCAGCAGCTCAAGCACTGAAGCTTTCTTT. It encodes CASSSSTEAFF.

The V gene is TRBV5-1, the J gene TRBJ2-1, with TRBD2 matching over 13 bases. Germline lookup yields CDR1 SGHRS and CDR2 YFSETQ. J was trimmed by 8 bases and V by 4 bases; bases with no gene match: 9. The CDR3 has 16 residues. The CDR3 sequence is CASSRGLAGVLDEQFF. In nucleotides, the CDR3 is TGCGCCAGCAGCCGCGGACTAGCGGGAGTTCTGGATGAGCAGTTCTTC.

This clone was seen only a few times. The chain combines TRBV10-2 with TRBJ2-7, with a weak D call TRBD1 (7 bases). The CDR3 spans 16 residues. CDR1 and CDR2 from the germline V gene are WSHSY and SAAADI. V lost 3 bases and J lost 1, with 16 bases in between. This CDR3 is CASSEGARGRSYEQYF. The CDR3 nucleotides are TGCGCCAGCAGTGAAGGGGCCAGGGGGAGGTCCTACGAGCAGTACTTC.

This clone has only one observation. The chain links TRBV20-1 to TRBJ2-1; 7 bases align to TRBD2. This CDR3 is 14 amino acids long. The V segment lost 6 bases and the J segment 0 bases; nucleotides outside the gene matches: 5. Germline loops: CDR1 DFQATT, CDR2 SNEGSKA (reference sequence). CDR3 loop: CSAQERDSYNEQFF. In DNA, the CDR3 is TGCAGTGCCCAGGAGCGGGACTCCTACAATGAGCAGTTCTTC.

The chain is built from TRBV6-5 and TRBJ2-2; 9 bases align to TRBD1. V lost 2 bases, J lost 5 bases, and 12 bases stayed unmatched. Per the germline V gene, CDR1 is MNHEY and CDR2 is SVGAGI. The CDR3 contains 18 residues. This chain's CDR3 is CASSYPQGASLWTGELFF. CDR3 nucleotides: TGTGCCAGCAGTTACCCACAGGGGGCGAGTTTATGGACCGGGGAGCTGTTTTTT.